These T cell receptor beta chains were read from a single sample in a study of CD8+ T cells in alopecia areata. Measured with immunoSEQ multiplex PCR; TCRdb has only the in-frame clones, and not every one. The sample has 90,000 to 100,000 clones; 35% to 50% are singletons. Sequencing used CD4+ T cells sorted from blood. Receptors were obtained from a human donor with alopecia areata. CDR3s include the opening cysteine and the closing phenylalanine or tryptophan. A D gene is named only where the DNA matches it firmly.

CDR3 length	D gene	V gene	CDR3 protein
15	NA	TRBV9	CASSAHGQRNTEAFF
17	TRBD1	TRBV4-3	CASSQDLSGGTPDTQYF
14	NA	TRBV6-5	CASRARTRRDEQFF
15	NA	TRBV5-4	CASSLAETAKNIQYF
13	TRBD2	TRBV29-1	CSVSGRAADTQYF
16	TRBD1	TRBV4-1	CASSHAQRDSSYEQYF
14	TRBD2	TRBV28	CASTGTSGYYEQYF
13	TRBD1	TRBV29-1	CSVGGQANEKLFF
13	NA	TRBV30	CAWSVPAYNEQFF
13	NA	TRBV21-1	CASSNTSDNEQFF
13	NA	TRBV29-1	CSVGNGVVDTQYF
13	NA	TRBV30	CAWSREGANEQFF
14	NA	TRBV18	CASSPRAGGSGYTF
13	NA	TRBV18	CASSPSPNSPLHF
12	NA	TRBV29-1	CSVGLLGETQYF
12	NA	TRBV30	CASSEGLYGYTF
14	TRBD1	TRBV7-2	CASTLTGGQETQYF
12	NA	TRBV7-9	CASSLGQETQYF
9	NA	TRBV12-5	CASENEQYF
14	NA	TRBV29-1	CSAEGGVRTDTQYF
13	TRBD1	TRBV30	CAWKNRGYTEAFF
16	TRBD1	TRBV11-2	CASSLRWGDRAHEQFF
13	NA	TRBV29-1	CSVARQDSYEQYF
17	NA	TRBV5-1	CASSLRRSGADPYEQYF
16	NA	TRBV4-1	CASRPLWRVGANVLTF
13	NA	TRBV25-1	CASSRLRADTQYF
13	NA	TRBV30	CAWSQLGKNIQYF
15	TRBD1	TRBV29-1	CSTYQPGTGGEKLFF
13	NA	TRBV11-2	CASSLGVANEQFF
14	NA	TRBV28	CASSLQGMREKLFF
15	NA	TRBV5-1	CASSLGSRSTDTQYF
10	NA	TRBV30	CAWSAIGQPF
15	NA	TRBV29-1	CSVGGRLLAKNIQYF
15	NA	TRBV4-1	CASSQEDRGYTEAFF
14	NA	TRBV6-5	CASSRPGQPEKLFF
14	NA	TRBV19	CASSMAQLRGEQYF
16	TRBD1	TRBV28	CASSTRDRGRLYEQYF
11	NA	TRBV29-1	CSVGGAAEQFF
14	TRBD2	TRBV2	CASSEERGITEQYF
14	TRBD2	TRBV11-2	CASSAPSGSYEQYF
14	NA	TRBV5-1	CASSLASGGETQYF
20	NA	TRBV4-1	CASSQDKASGSEGENTEAFF
13	NA	TRBV30	CAWSAAGAGGYTF
10	NA	TRBV20-1	CSASKETQYF
14	TRBD1	TRBV29-1	CSVVVGDRVYGYTF
13	NA	TRBV5-6	CASSLAGVSPLHF
11	NA	TRBV5-6	CASSLGTLNYF
16	NA	TRBV11-2	CASSSPPGGLQETQYF
16	NA	TRBV6-6	CASSYSAGASYNEQFF
13	NA	TRBV19	CASRRTPTGELFF